The clone carrying this TCR beta chain turned up a few times. No antigen is known for it. These data come from a study of cytomegalovirus exposure and HLA in healthy donors. Researchers ran the PCR with 60 Vbeta and 13 Jbeta primers. Per the study methods: Unique TCR beta chains totaled around 86 million in a later count, with approximately 11 million of them shared. Sequencing was performed with immunoSEQ multiplex PCR; in TCRdb, only in-frame clones are kept and a portion is missing. V and J calls plus clone size are reproduced from that table; the DNA served to infer D and trimming. The sample contains around 150,000 clones, almost 80% of which appear only once. Germline V gene lookup returns CDR1 LNHDA and CDR2 SQIVND (reference sequence). The length of the CDR3 is 14 residues. The V end was cut by 5 bases, the J end by 3 bases, with 10 bases between. General study findings and limits: A prior analysis recorded that most TCR beta V segments were productive about 87% or about 30% of the time. Listed as cytomegalovirus-associated were more than 150 TCR beta chains.

The chain has TRBV19 and TRBJ1-4; D gene ambiguous. The sequence was collected from a woman between 45 and 60 years old in good health and CMV-seropositive. Sequenced sample: PBMCs. The CDR3 reads CASSVTGSNEKLFF. The CDR3 DNA is TGTGCCAGTAGTGTCACGGGATCTAATGAAAAACTGTTTTTT. Full variable domain (rest looked up from reference TRBV19 and TRBJ1-4): DGGITQSPKYLFRKEGQNVTLSCEQNLNHDAMYWYRQDPGQGLRLIYYSQIVNDFQKGDIAEGYSVSREKKESFPLTVTSAQKNPTAFYLCASSVTGSNEKLFFGSGTQLSVL.